This T cell receptor beta chain was observed in a study of blood T cell repertoires in COVID-19. Study context: Acute-phase and convalescent COVID-19 samples originated in the United States, Italy and Spain. PBMCs, B-cell-depleted T cells, or T cells provided the cDNA or gDNA that made up the material.

In the study's own analysis: The authors estimated nucleated cell counts from reference gene primer amplification. Profiled with immunoSEQ multiplex PCR; TCRdb holds only in-frame clones, not every one. From that table come the V and J calls and clone size; the DNA was used to work out D and trimming. Of about 25,000 clones listed, around 96% are singletons. CDR1 is SEHNR and CDR2 is FQNEAQ in the germline V gene (reference sequence). Trimming at V came to 4 bases and at J to 3 bases, leaving 9 bases not matched to a gene. This CDR3 comprises 17 residues. The sequenced sample consisted of peripheral blood. The genes are TRBV7-9 and TRBJ2-3, with 11 bases that match TRBD2. This TCR came from a human donor with active COVID-19. The donor label of this sample is uncertain. CDR3 bases: TGTGCCAGCAGCTCGCGTTCGGGACTAGCGGATACAGATACGCAGTATTTT. Amino acid sequence: CASSSRSGLADTDTQYF.